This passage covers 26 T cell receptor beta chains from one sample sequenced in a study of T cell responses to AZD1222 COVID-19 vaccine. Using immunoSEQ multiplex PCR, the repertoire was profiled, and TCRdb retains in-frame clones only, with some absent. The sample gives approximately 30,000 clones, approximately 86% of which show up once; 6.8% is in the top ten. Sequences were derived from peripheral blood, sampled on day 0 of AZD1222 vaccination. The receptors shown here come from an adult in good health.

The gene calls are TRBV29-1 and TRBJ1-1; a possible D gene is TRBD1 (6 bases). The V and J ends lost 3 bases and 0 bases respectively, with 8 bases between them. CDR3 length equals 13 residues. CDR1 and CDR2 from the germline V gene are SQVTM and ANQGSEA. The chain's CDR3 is CSVETGLNTEAFF. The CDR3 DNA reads TGCAGCGTTGAGACAGGCCTGAACACTGAAGCTTTCTTT.

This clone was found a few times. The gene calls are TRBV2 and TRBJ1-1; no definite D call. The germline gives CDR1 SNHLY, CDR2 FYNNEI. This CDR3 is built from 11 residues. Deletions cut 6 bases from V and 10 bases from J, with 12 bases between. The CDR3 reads CASSGNRLAFF. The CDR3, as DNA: TGTGCCAGCAGCGGAAATAGGCTAGCTTTCTTT.

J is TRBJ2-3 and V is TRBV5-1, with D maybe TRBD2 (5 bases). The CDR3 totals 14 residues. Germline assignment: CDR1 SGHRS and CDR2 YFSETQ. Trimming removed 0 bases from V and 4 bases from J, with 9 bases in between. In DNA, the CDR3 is TGCGCCAGCAGCTTGGGAGGGAGTTCAGATACGCAGTATTTT. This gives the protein CASSLGGSSDTQYF.

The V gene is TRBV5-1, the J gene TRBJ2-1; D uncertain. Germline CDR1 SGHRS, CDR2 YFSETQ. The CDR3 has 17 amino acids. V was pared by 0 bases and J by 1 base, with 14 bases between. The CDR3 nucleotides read TGCGCCAGCAGCTTGGTTGTAGCCTTAGGGTCCTACAATGAGCAGTTCTTC. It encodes CASSLVVALGSYNEQFF. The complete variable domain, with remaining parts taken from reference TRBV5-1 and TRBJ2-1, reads KAGVTQTPRYLIKTRGQQVTLSCSPISGHRSVSWYQQTPGQGLQFLFEYFSETQRNKGNFPGRFSGRQFSNSRSEMNVSTLELGDSALYLCASSLVVALGSYNEQFFGPGTRLTVL.

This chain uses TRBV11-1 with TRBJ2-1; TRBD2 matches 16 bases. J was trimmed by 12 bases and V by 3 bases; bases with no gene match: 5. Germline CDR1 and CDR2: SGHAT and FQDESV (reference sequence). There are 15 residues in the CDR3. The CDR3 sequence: CASSLGLAGGPPQFF. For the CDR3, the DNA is TGTGCCAGCAGCTTGGGACTAGCGGGGGGGCCTCCGCAGTTCTTC. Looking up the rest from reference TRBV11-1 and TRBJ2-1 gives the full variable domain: EAEVAQSPRYKITEKSQAVAFWCDPISGHATLYWYRQILGQGPELLVQFQDESVVDDSQLPKDRFSAERLKGVDSTLKIQPAELGDSAMYLCASSLGLAGGPPQFFGPGTRLTVL.

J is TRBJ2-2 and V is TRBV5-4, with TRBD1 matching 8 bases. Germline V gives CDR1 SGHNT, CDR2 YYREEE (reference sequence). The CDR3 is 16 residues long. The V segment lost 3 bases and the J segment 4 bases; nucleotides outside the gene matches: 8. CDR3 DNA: TGTGCCAGCAGCTCCGGACAGGGTCGTAGCACCGGGGAGCTGTTTTTT. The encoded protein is CASSSGQGRSTGELFF.

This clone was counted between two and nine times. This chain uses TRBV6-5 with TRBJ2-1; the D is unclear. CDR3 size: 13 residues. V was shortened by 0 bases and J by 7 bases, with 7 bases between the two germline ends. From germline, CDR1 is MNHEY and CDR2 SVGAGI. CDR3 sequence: CASSYSVGNEQFF. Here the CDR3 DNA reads TGTGCCAGCAGTTACTCGGTGGGGAATGAGCAGTTCTTC.

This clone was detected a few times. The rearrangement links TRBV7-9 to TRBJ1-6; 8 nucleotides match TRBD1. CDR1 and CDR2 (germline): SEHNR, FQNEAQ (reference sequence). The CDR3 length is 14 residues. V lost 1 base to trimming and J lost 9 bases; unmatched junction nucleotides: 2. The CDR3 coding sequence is TGTGCCAGCAGCTTAGGGACAGGGTCTTCACCCCTCCACTTT. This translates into CASSLGTGSSPLHF.

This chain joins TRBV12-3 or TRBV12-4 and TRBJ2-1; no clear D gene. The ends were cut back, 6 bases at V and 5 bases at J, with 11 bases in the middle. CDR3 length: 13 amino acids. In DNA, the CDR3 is TGTGCCAGCAGCTCGTTGTGGGACAATGAGCAGTTCTTC. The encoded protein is CASSSLWDNEQFF.

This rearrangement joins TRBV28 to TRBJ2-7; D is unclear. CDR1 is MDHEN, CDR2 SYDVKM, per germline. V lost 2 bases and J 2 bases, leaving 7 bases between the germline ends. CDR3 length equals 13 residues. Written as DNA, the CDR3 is TGTGCCAGCAGTTTAACGGCTACCTACGAGCAGTACTTC. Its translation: CASSLTATYEQYF.

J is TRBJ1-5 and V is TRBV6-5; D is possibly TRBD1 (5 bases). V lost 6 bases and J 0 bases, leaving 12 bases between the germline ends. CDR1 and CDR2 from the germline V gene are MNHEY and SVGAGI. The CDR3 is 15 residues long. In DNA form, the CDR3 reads TGTGCCAGCAGGAGGACATACGATAGCAATCAGCCCCAGCATTTT. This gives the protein CASRRTYDSNQPQHF.

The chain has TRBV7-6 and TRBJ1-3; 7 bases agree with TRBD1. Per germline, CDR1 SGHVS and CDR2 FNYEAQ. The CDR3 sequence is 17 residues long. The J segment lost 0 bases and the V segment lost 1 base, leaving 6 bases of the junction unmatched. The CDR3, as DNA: TGTGCCAGCAGCTTAGATACAGGGGCATCCTCTGGAAACACCATATATTTT. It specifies CASSLDTGASSGNTIYF.

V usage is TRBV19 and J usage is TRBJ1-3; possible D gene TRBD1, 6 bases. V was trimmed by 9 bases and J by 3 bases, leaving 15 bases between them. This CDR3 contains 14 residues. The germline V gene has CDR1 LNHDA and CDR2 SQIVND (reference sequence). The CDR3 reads CASSRDNNGNTIYF. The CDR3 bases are TGTGCCAGCAGCCGGGACAATAATGGAAACACCATATATTTT.

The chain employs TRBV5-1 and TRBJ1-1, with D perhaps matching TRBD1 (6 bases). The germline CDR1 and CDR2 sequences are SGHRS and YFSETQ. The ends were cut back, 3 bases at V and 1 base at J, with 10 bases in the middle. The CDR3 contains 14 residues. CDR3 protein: CASSSRGQNTEAFF. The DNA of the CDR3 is TGCGCCAGCAGCTCCAGGGGACAGAACACTGAAGCTTTCTTT.

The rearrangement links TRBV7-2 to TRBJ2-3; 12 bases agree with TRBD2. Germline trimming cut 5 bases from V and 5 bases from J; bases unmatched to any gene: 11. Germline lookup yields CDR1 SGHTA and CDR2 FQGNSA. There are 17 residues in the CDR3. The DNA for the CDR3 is TGTGCCAGCAGCCCACGGCTAGCGGGGGGGAAGGTAGATACGCAGTATTTT. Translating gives CASSPRLAGGKVDTQYF.

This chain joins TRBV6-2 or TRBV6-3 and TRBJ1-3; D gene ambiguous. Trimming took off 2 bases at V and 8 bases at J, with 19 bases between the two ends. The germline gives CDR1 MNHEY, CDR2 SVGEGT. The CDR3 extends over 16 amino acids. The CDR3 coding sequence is TGTGCCAGCAGTTACGGGCGACTAATGCCGAAAGACACCATATATTTT. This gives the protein CASSYGRLMPKDTIYF.

CDR3 protein: CASIAGNTEAFF. As DNA, the CDR3 is TGTGCCAGCATCGCCGGGAACACTGAAGCTTTCTTT. The chain has TRBV6-5 and TRBJ1-1; D unresolved. The CDR3 is 12 amino acids. From germline, CDR1 is MNHEY and CDR2 SVGAGI. Trimming removed 7 bases at V and 1 base at J, with 7 bases between.

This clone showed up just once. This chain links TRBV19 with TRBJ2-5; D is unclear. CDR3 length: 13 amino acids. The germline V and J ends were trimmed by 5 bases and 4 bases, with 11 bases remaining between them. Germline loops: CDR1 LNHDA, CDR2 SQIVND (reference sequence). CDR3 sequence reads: CASSLLVSETQYF. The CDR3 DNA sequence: TGTGCCAGTAGTTTATTAGTATCAGAGACCCAGTACTTC.

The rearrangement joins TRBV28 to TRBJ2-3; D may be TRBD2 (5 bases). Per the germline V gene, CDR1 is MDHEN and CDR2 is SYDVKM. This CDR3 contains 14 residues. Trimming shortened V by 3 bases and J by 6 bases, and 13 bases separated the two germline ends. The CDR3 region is CASSLRRTGDTQYF. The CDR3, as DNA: TGTGCCAGCAGTTTGCGGCGTACGGGGGATACGCAGTATTTT.

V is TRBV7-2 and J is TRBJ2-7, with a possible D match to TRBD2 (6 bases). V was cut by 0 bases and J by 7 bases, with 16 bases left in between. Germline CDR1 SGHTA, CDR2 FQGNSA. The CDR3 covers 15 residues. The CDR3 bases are TGTGCCAGCAGCTTAGCTAGCGGAAGGGGTTCGGAGCAGTACTTC. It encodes CASSLASGRGSEQYF. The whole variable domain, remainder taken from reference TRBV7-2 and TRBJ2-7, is GAGVSQSPSNKVTEKGKDVELRCDPISGHTALYWYRQSLGQGLEFLIYFQGNSAPDKSGLPSDRFSAERTGGSVSTLTIQRTQQEDSAVYLCASSLASGRGSEQYFGPGTRLTVT.

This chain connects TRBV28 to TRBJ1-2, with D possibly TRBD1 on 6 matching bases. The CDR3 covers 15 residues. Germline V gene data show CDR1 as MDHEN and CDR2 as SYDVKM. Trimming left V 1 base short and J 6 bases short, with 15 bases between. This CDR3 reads CASSLYPRGRNGYTF. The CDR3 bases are TGTGCCAGCAGTTTATACCCCAGGGGAAGAAATGGCTACACCTTC.

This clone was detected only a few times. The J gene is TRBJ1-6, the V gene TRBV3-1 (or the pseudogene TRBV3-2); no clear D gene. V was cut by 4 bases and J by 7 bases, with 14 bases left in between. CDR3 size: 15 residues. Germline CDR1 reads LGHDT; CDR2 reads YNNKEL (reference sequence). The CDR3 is CASSPRPGWNSPLHF. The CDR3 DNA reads TGTGCCAGCAGCCCGAGACCGGGCTGGAATTCACCCCTCCACTTT.

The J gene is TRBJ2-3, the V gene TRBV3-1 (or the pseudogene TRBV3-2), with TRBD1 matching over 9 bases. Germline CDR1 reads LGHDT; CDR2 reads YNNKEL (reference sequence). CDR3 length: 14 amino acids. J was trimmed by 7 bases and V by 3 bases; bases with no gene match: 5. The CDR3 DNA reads TGTGCCAGCAGCCAGGGACAGGGTTCTTATACGCAGTATTTT. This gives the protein CASSQGQGSYTQYF.

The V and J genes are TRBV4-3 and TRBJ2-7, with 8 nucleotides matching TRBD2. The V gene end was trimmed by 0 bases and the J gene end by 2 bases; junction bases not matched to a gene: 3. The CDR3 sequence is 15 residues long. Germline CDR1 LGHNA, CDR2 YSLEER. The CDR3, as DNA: TGCGCCAGCAGCCAAGAACCGGGACTAGCCTACGAGCAGTACTTC. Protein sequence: CASSQEPGLAYEQYF.

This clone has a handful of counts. The DNA of the CDR3 is TGTGCCAGCAGCCCCGACACTGGGGCCAACGTCCTGACTTTC. Protein: CASSPDTGANVLTF. The chain carries TRBV6-2 or TRBV6-3 and TRBJ2-6; D is uncertain. V was pared by 6 bases and J by 2 bases, with 8 bases between. The germline CDR1 and CDR2 sequences are MNHEY and SVGEGT. The CDR3 spans 14 residues.

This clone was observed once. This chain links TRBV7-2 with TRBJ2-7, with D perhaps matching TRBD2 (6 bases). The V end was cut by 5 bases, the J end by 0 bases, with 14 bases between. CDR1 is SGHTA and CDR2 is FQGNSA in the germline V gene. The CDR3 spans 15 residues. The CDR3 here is CASSQWVSGSYEQYF. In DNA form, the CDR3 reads TGTGCCAGCAGCCAGTGGGTTAGCGGCTCCTACGAGCAGTACTTC.